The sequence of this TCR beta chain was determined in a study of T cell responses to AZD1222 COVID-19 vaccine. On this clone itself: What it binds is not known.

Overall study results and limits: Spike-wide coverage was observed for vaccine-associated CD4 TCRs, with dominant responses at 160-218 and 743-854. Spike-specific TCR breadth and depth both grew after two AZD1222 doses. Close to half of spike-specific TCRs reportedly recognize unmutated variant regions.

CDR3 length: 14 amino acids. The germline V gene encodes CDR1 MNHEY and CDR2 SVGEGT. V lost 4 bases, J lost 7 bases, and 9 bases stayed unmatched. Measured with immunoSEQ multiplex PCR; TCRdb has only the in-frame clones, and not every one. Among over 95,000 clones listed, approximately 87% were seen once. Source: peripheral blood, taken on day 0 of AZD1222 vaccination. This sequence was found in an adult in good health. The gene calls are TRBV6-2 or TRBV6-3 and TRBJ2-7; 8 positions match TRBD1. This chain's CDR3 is CASSSPQGAWEQYF. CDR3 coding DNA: TGTGCCAGCAGTTCCCCCCAGGGGGCTTGGGAGCAGTACTTC.